Shown below are 7 T cell receptor beta chains from a single sample sequenced in a study of cytomegalovirus exposure and HLA in healthy donors. The study ran its PCR with 60 Vbeta and 13 Jbeta primers. Repertoires were generated with immunoSEQ multiplex PCR, while TCRdb's copy carries only in-frame clones and drops some. The sample consists of 150,000 to 200,000 clones, 65% to 70% of them appearing once. Source material: PBMCs. The receptors originated from a young woman in good health and CMV-seropositive.

This clone was counted only a few times. The V call is TRBV9, the J call TRBJ1-2; 8 bases agree with TRBD1. Germline V CDR1 and CDR2: SGDLS, YYNGEE. The V and J ends lost 0 bases and 7 bases, in that order; junction bases with no gene match: 5. The CDR3 has 14 amino acids. The CDR3 DNA is TGTGCCAGCAGCGTAGCTCTCAGGGGGCTTGGCTACACCTTC. It translates to CASSVALRGLGYTF. The complete variable domain, with remaining parts taken from reference TRBV9 and TRBJ1-2, reads DSGVTQTPKHLITATGQRVTLRCSPRSGDLSVYWYQQSLDQGLQFLIQYYNGEERAKGNILERFSAQQFPDLHSELNLSSLELGDSALYFCASSVALRGLGYTFGSGTRLTVV.

This chain links TRBV7-9 with TRBJ1-2; a weak D match, TRBD1 (5 bases). CDR1 is SEHNR and CDR2 is FQNEAQ in the germline V gene (reference sequence). The CDR3 is 13 amino acids. Trimming removed 6 bases at V and 4 bases at J, with 12 bases between. The CDR3 reads CASSQGLIYGYTF. In nucleotides, the CDR3 is TGTGCCAGCAGTCAGGGACTGATCTATGGCTACACCTTC. Full variable domain (rest looked up from reference TRBV7-9 and TRBJ1-2): DTGVSQNPRHKITKRGQNVTFRCDPISEHNRLYWYRQTLGQGPEFLTYFQNEAQLEKSRLLSDRFSAERPKGSFSTLEIQRTEQGDSAMYLCASSQGLIYGYTFGSGTRLTVV.

A few counts support this clone. This rearrangement joins TRBV11-3 to TRBJ2-1, with 7 bases identical to TRBD2. The CDR3 consists of 18 residues. V shed 1 base, J shed 7 bases, and the junction held 16 bases outside the gene matches. Germline CDR1 SGHNT, CDR2 YENEEA. The CDR3 reads CASSLGGGSVYDLNEQFF. DNA of the CDR3: TGTGCCAGCAGCTTAGGCGGGGGAAGTGTGTATGATTTAAATGAGCAGTTCTTC.

This chain uses TRBV5-1 with TRBJ2-7, with 7 bases fitting TRBD2. Trimming at V came to 2 bases and at J to 5 bases, leaving 16 bases not matched to a gene. Germline V gene data show CDR1 as SGHRS and CDR2 as YFSETQ. The CDR3 sequence is 17 residues long. In nucleotides, the CDR3 is TGCGCCAGCAGCTTTCAGCCGGGTTGGAGCGGGATCGACGAGCAGTACTTC. This sequence encodes CASSFQPGWSGIDEQYF.

The J gene is TRBJ2-5, the V gene TRBV5-1, with 7 nucleotides matching TRBD1. CDR1 SGHRS and CDR2 YFSETQ come from the germline V gene. The CDR3 is made up of 14 amino acids. V dropped 1 base and J dropped 5; count of bases not matched to a gene: 5. Written as DNA, the CDR3 is TGCGCCAGCAGCTTGACAGGGGTCGGGGAGACCCAGTACTTC. It translates to CASSLTGVGETQYF. Full variable domain (outside the CDR3, taken from reference TRBV5-1 and TRBJ2-5): KAGVTQTPRYLIKTRGQQVTLSCSPISGHRSVSWYQQTPGQGLQFLFEYFSETQRNKGNFPGRFSGRQFSNSRSEMNVSTLELGDSALYLCASSLTGVGETQYFGPGTRLLVL.

Remarks on this clone: Mismatch with germline at one junction end may stem from a read error. This chain uses TRBV2 with TRBJ1-2; D is perhaps TRBD1 (5 bases). The CDR3 has 15 amino acids. Germline CDR1 SNHLY, CDR2 FYNNEI. The CDR3 nucleotides read TGTGCCTGCAGGACACCCCACACTTCTAACTATGGCTACACCTTC. The encoded protein is CACRTPHTSNYGYTF.

The chain links TRBV7-9 to TRBJ1-4; 9 nucleotides line up with TRBD1. The CDR3 spans 17 residues. J gave up 5 bases and V 6 bases, and 13 bases lay outside the gene matches. CDR1 is SEHNR and CDR2 is FQNEAQ in the germline V gene (reference sequence). Here the CDR3 reads CASSSQGAHSQNEKLFF. As DNA, the CDR3 is TGTGCCAGCAGTTCACAGGGGGCGCATAGCCAAAATGAAAAACTGTTTTTT.